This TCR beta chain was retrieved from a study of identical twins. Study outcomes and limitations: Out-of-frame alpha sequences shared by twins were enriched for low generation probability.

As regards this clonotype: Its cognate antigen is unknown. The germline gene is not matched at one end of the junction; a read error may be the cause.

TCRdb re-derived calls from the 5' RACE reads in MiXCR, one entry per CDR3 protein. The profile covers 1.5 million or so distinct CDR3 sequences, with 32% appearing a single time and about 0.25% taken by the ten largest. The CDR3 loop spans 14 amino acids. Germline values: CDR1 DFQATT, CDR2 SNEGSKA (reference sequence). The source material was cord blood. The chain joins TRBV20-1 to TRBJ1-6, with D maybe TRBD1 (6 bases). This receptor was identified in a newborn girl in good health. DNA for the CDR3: TGCAGTGCTAGTATGAGGGGGTTAGATTCACCCTTCCACTTT. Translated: CSASMRGLDSPFHF.